This entry is about one TCR beta chain. The antigen remains unidentified. The sample belongs to a study of shared clonotypes between healthy human individuals. Study details: Serving as donors were two women and a few men, whose ages spanned 18 to 49. Study outcomes and limitations: The researchers took only blood, and tissue repertoires probably look different.

The J segment lost 2 bases and the V segment lost 11 bases, leaving 6 bases of the junction unmatched. The CDR3 covers 14 residues. Germline V CDR1 and CDR2: SNHLY, FYNNEI. This table comes from immunoSEQ multiplex PCR, and its TCRdb copy is limited to in-frame clones, with some not included. Among around 2.3 million clones listed, approximately 94% were seen once. Sequencing input: naive CD4+ T cells sorted from blood. Specified subset: CD45RA+ positively selected. This clonotype was sampled from a man aged 18 to 35 in good health. The chain has TRBV2 and TRBJ2-2; 9 nucleotides match TRBD2. The DNA for the CDR3 is TGTGCCGGACAGCGGGGGGTTAACACCGGGGAGCTGTTTTTT. It yields the protein CAGQRGVNTGELFF.